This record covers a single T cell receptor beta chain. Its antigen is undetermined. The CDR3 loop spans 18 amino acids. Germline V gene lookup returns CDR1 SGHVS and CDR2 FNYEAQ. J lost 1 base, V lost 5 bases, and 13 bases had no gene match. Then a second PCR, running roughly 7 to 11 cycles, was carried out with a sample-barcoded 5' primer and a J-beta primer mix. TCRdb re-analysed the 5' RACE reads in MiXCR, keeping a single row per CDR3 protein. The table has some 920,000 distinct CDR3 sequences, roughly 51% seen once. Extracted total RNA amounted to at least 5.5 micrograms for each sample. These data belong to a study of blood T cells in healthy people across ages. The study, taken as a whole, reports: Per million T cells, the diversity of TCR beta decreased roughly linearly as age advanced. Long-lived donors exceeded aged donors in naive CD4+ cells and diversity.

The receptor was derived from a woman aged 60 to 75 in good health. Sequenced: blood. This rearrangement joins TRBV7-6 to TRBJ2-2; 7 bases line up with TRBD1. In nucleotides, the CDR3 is TGTGCCAGCAGCCCGACCCTACAGGGGAACTTGAACACCGGGGAGCTGTTTTTT. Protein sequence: CASSPTLQGNLNTGELFF. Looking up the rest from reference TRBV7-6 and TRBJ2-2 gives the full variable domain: GAGVSQSPRYKVTKRGQDVALRCDPISGHVSLYWYRQALGQGPEFLTYFNYEAQQDKSGLPNDRFSAERPEGSISTLTIQRTEQRDSAMYRCASSPTLQGNLNTGELFFGEGSRLTVL.